Listed here is a single TCR beta chain. CDR1 LNHDA and CDR2 SQIVND come from the germline V gene (reference sequence). This CDR3 is 14 amino acids long. With 6 bases clipped from V and 4 bases from J, the junction kept 6 bases outside the gene matches. The table came from immunoSEQ multiplex PCR; TCRdb's copy has only in-frame clones and leaves some out. The data hold about 11,000 clones, with around four fifths observed a single time. This specimen belongs to a study of blood T cell repertoires in COVID-19. The origin of this receptor is a man aged 45 to 65 with active COVID-19. The chain carries TRBV19 and TRBJ1-2; 9 positions match TRBD1. Sequencing was carried out using peripheral blood. CDR3 amino acids: CASSPGQGVYGYTF. DNA for the CDR3: TGTGCCAGTAGCCCGGGACAGGGTGTCTATGGCTACACCTTC. The full variable domain, with the rest looked up from reference TRBV19 and TRBJ1-2, is DGGITQSPKYLFRKEGQNVTLSCEQNLNHDAMYWYRQDPGQGLRLIYYSQIVNDFQKGDIAEGYSVSREKKESFPLTVTSAQKNPTAFYLCASSPGQGVYGYTFGSGTRLTVV.